The 32 T cell receptor beta chains presented below share a single source sample, sequenced in a study of T-cell reconstitution after alpha-beta-depleted transplantation in children (dated by TCRdb to the mid-2010s). The meaning of the sample's treatment or condition label: allogeneic hematopoietic cell transplantation with graft depleted of TCRalphabeta T cells and CD19 B cells. Library creation used PCR. Instrument used: Illumina HiSeq 2500. TCR libraries were prepared with molecular barcoding, using unique molecular identifiers to normalize TCRbeta repertoire quantification. TCRdb cleaned the public reads at Q25 with fastp, built clones with MiXCR and kept in-frame beta chains. Rows matching on CDR3 protein sequence are summarized as one entry with the most common DNA and genes. In all, the sample holds 400,000 to 450,000 distinct CDR3 sequences, and approximately 42% of those were seen once. In total, the top ten clones hold under 35% of the sample.

The sample in question was PBMCs, obtained before TCRalphabeta/CD19-depleted stem cell transplant. These receptors were taken from a girl aged 2 to 9 with aplastic anemia, due to receive a stem cell transplant.

The rearrangement uses TRBV3-1 and TRBJ2-7; D uncertain. Looked up from germline, CDR1 is LGHDT and CDR2 is YNNKEL (reference sequence). The CDR3 sequence is 16 residues long. V lost 1 base, J lost 4 bases, and 17 bases lay in between. CDR3 nucleotide sequence: TGTGCCAGCAGCCAAGCGTATTCCATGCTGCATTACGAGCAGTACTTC. The encoded protein is CASSQAYSMLHYEQYF.

The chain uses TRBV12-3 or TRBV12-4 and TRBJ2-2; 8 nucleotides line up with TRBD1. This CDR3 spans 16 amino acids. The trim removed 5 bases at V and 5 bases at J, leaving 10 bases unmatched. CDR3 region: CASSRPGQALTGELFF. CDR3 DNA: TGTGCCAGCAGTCGTCCGGGACAGGCTTTAACCGGGGAGCTGTTTTTT.

This clonotype was observed many times. The rearrangement links TRBV12-3 or TRBV12-4 to TRBJ2-1, with D maybe TRBD1 (6 bases). This CDR3 has 12 amino acids. The V end was cut by 5 bases, the J end by 10 bases, with 12 bases between. CDR3 nucleotide sequence: TGTGCCAGCAGTCCCGGGACACCGGAGCAGTTCTTC. As protein: CASSPGTPEQFF.

This clonotype has just a few counts. This chain connects TRBV6-5 to TRBJ1-2; D gene unclear. Per germline, CDR1 MNHEY and CDR2 SVGAGI. The length of the CDR3 is 17 residues. Trimming cost V 2 bases and J 1 base, with 17 bases left between them. The CDR3 DNA follows: TGTGCCAGCAGTTACGCGAGAAACAGAGAATTTAACTATGGCTACACCTTC. It specifies CASSYARNREFNYGYTF.

The V call is TRBV20-1, the J call TRBJ1-1; D is unresolved. Germline V gene lookup returns CDR1 DFQATT and CDR2 SNEGSKA (reference sequence). The CDR3 runs to 8 residues. The DNA for the CDR3 is TGCAGCGCCCCTGGAGCTTTCTTT. Translating gives CSAPGAFF.

The chain uses TRBV6-4 and TRBJ2-2, with TRBD1 identical over 9 bases. The CDR3 is 17 amino acids. CDR1 and CDR2 (germline): MRHNA, SNTAGT. V dropped 3 bases and J dropped 3; count of bases not matched to a gene: 8. CDR3 sequence (DNA): TGTGCCAGCAGTGAGCAGTGGGGACAGGGCGACACCGGGGAGCTGTTTTTT. The encoded protein is CASSEQWGQGDTGELFF.

There are many counts of this clonotype. CDR3 protein: CASSLRGGTEAFF. The CDR3, as DNA: TGTGCCAGCAGCTTACGAGGCGGCACTGAAGCTTTCTTT. The chain joins TRBV11-1 to TRBJ1-1; D is unclear. The length of the CDR3 is 13 residues. V was clipped by 2 bases and J by 4 bases, with 8 bases between them. Germline V CDR1 and CDR2: SGHAT, FQDESV (reference sequence).

This clonotype was recorded a few times. The gene calls are TRBV27 and TRBJ2-6; D gene ambiguous. Trimming shortened V by 5 bases and J by 2 bases, and 7 bases separated the two germline ends. The CDR3 contains 14 residues. Germline CDR1 MNHEY, CDR2 SMNVEV (reference sequence). CDR3 sequence: CASSTVAGANVLTF. CDR3 coding DNA: TGTGCCAGCAGTACTGTAGCTGGGGCCAACGTCCTGACTTTC.

Many counts were recorded for this clonotype. The chain links TRBV10-3 to TRBJ2-7; 10 bases align to TRBD1. CDR1 is ENHRY and CDR2 is SYGVKD in the germline V gene. The trim removed 4 bases at V and 9 bases at J, leaving 0 bases unmatched. The CDR3 extends over 11 amino acids. The CDR3 bases are TGTGCCATCAGTGGGGACAGGGGGCAGTACTTC. It encodes CAISGDRGQYF.

V is TRBV6-5 and J is TRBJ2-3; D is unclear. Germline loops: CDR1 MNHEY, CDR2 SVGAGI. V lost 0 bases and J lost 1, with 8 bases in between. The CDR3 spans 15 residues. CDR3 loop: CASSYSDGGTDTQYF. CDR3 sequence (DNA): TGTGCCAGCAGTTACTCGGATGGGGGCACAGATACGCAGTATTTT.

This clonotype was seen a few times. The chain carries TRBV5-6 and TRBJ2-5; D possibly matches TRBD1 or TRBD2 (5 bases each). This CDR3 has 14 amino acids. V lost 3 bases, J lost 1 base, and 10 bases lay in between. Germline V gives CDR1 SGHDT, CDR2 YYEEEE. CDR3 nucleotides: TGTGCCAGCAGCTGGGACGGTTCCCAAGAGACCCAGTACTTC. It specifies CASSWDGSQETQYF. The entire variable domain, with the rest obtained from reference TRBV5-6 and TRBJ2-5, is as follows: DAGVTQSPTHLIKTRGQQVTLRCSPKSGHDTVSWYQQALGQGPQFIFQYYEEEERQRGNFPDRFSGHQFPNYSSELNVNALLLGDSALYLCASSWDGSQETQYFGPGTRLLVL.

This clonotype was seen just once. This chain joins TRBV30 and TRBJ1-1; no reliable D call. CDR1 is GTSNPN and CDR2 is SVGIG in the germline V gene (reference sequence). The CDR3 is 13 residues long. V was clipped by 0 bases and J by 2 bases, with 7 bases between them. CDR3 amino acids: CAWSVVFNTEAFF. The CDR3 coding sequence is TGTGCCTGGAGTGTAGTATTCAACACTGAAGCTTTCTTT.

This clonotype rates as medium-sized. The chain is built from TRBV14 and TRBJ2-7; D is possibly TRBD2 (5 bases). This CDR3 has 13 amino acids. Germline V gene data show CDR1 as SGHDN and CDR2 as FVKESK. The V gene lost 4 bases and the J gene lost 4 bases, with 11 bases spanning the gap. The CDR3 bases are TGTGCCAGCAGCCCGCGGGCCAAGTACGAGCAGTACTTC. Residues: CASSPRAKYEQYF.

In its sample, this clonotype was seen many times. V gene TRBV20-1 combines with J gene TRBJ1-2; TRBD1 matches 9 bases. CDR3 length equals 17 residues. Germline-derived CDR1 and CDR2 are DFQATT and SNEGSKA (reference sequence). Unmatched junction bases numbered 18, after V lost 5 bases and J lost 5 bases. The CDR3 region is CSAPNPNPGQGEYGYTF. CDR3 bases: TGCAGTGCTCCCAACCCGAATCCGGGACAGGGAGAGTATGGCTACACCTTC.

This chain links TRBV12-3 or TRBV12-4 with TRBJ2-5; 14 bases fit TRBD2. The CDR3 length is 16 residues. V was clipped by 5 bases and J by 5 bases; unmatched bases: 7. CDR3: CASSAWTSGGYETQYF. In DNA, the CDR3 is TGTGCCAGCAGTGCCTGGACTAGCGGGGGGTACGAGACCCAGTACTTC.

This clonotype was found many times. This chain uses TRBV7-2 with TRBJ2-1; D is undetermined. Germline values: CDR1 SGHTA, CDR2 FQGNSA. This CDR3 is built from 14 residues. Deletions cut 5 bases from V and 1 base from J, with 9 bases between. CDR3 in DNA: TGTGCCAGCAGCCCCGCTTTTTCCTACAATGAGCAGTTCTTC. It specifies CASSPAFSYNEQFF.

The V gene is TRBV28, the J gene TRBJ1-2, with 8 nucleotides matching TRBD1. This CDR3 is 15 amino acids long. Per the germline V gene, CDR1 is MDHEN and CDR2 is SYDVKM. J was trimmed by 4 bases and V by 3 bases; bases with no gene match: 7. The CDR3 sequence: CASSFYQGAGYGYTF. The DNA for the CDR3 is TGTGCCAGCAGTTTTTATCAGGGGGCGGGCTATGGCTACACCTTC.

This chain joins TRBV20-1 and TRBJ2-5, with TRBD2 matching 7 bases. Germline V gene sequence: CDR1 DFQATT, CDR2 SNEGSKA (reference sequence). The CDR3 contains 14 residues. With V trimmed by 3 bases and J by 5 bases, 9 bases remained unmatched. The CDR3 coding sequence is TGCAGTGCTAGGGGGGGGAGGCCCGAGGAGACCCAGTACTTC. Amino acid sequence: CSARGGRPEETQYF.

This clonotype showed up many times. The chain carries TRBV6-1 and TRBJ2-4; 13 nucleotides align to TRBD2. V was pared by 8 bases and J by 7 bases, with 8 bases of the junction left unmatched. This CDR3 region has 15 residues. Germline CDR1 is MNHNS and CDR2 is SASEGT. The CDR3 nucleotides read TGTGCCAGCGCTCGCACTAGCGGGAGGGCGAACATTCAGTACTTC. Protein product: CASARTSGRANIQYF.

V and J are TRBV6-2 or TRBV6-3 and TRBJ2-7; 9 bases agree with TRBD1. CDR3 length: 17 amino acids. The junction had 7 bases not matched to a gene; V was cut back by 0 bases and J by 1 base. Germline V gene lookup returns CDR1 MNHEY and CDR2 SVGEGT. Here the CDR3 DNA reads TGTGCCAGCAGTTACTCGGGGCCGGGACAGGGATCCTACGAGCAGTACTTC. It translates to CASSYSGPGQGSYEQYF.

V is TRBV19 and J is TRBJ1-1; no clear D gene. The CDR3 consists of 12 residues. The V end lost 5 bases, the J end lost 6 bases, and 10 bases lay between the germline ends. CDR1 and CDR2 from the germline V gene are LNHDA and SQIVND (reference sequence). CDR3: CASSQVLSEAFF. CDR3 DNA sequence: TGTGCCAGTAGTCAGGTGCTTTCTGAAGCTTTCTTT.

V is TRBV20-1 and J is TRBJ2-5, with TRBD2 as a possible D gene (6 bases). The CDR3 covers 16 residues. Germline V CDR1 and CDR2: DFQATT, SNEGSKA (reference sequence). V lost 0 bases and J 4 bases, leaving 18 bases between the germline ends. This chain's CDR3 is CSARDSGGLVRETQYF. The CDR3 coding sequence is TGCAGTGCTAGAGATAGTGGAGGGTTGGTGCGAGAGACCCAGTACTTC.

Ten or more counts support this clonotype. The chain combines TRBV5-1 with TRBJ2-5; D not resolved. Per germline, CDR1 SGHRS and CDR2 YFSETQ. With 0 bases removed from V and 5 bases from J, the gap between germline ends came to 14 bases. This CDR3 region has 15 residues. CDR3 coding DNA: TGCGCCAGCAGCTTGGCCCAAGGTGCATGGGAGACCCAGTACTTC. The encoded protein is CASSLAQGAWETQYF.

The chain combines TRBV7-9 with TRBJ2-1; D is perhaps TRBD2 (6 bases). This CDR3 comprises 11 residues. Per the germline V gene, CDR1 is SEHNR and CDR2 is FQNEAQ (reference sequence). V was pared by 8 bases and J by 9 bases, with 11 bases between. The CDR3 region has the DNA TGTGCCAGCGCCGGCGGGGCTGAGCAGTTCTTC. Its protein product is CASAGGAEQFF.

The chain carries TRBV5-8 and TRBJ1-5; 10 bases map to TRBD1. The J segment lost 6 bases and the V segment lost 4 bases, leaving 7 bases of the junction unmatched. The CDR3 totals 15 residues. CDR1 SGHTS and CDR2 YDEGEE come from the germline V gene. The CDR3 nucleotides read TGTGCCAGCAGCGCCGGGACAGGGGCGAGTCAGCCCCAGCATTTT. It yields the protein CASSAGTGASQPQHF.

This chain links TRBV25-1 with TRBJ1-2; 9 bases align to TRBD1. The germline V gene has CDR1 MGHDK and CDR2 SYGVNS. The CDR3 has 15 residues. Losses at the gene ends were 4 bases for V and 8 bases for J; bases not matched to a gene: 11. CDR3 coding DNA: TGTGCCAGCAGTGGTCCGGGACAGGGAGGATACGGCTACACCTTC. Residues: CASSGPGQGGYGYTF.

The V gene is TRBV29-1, the J gene TRBJ2-3, with D perhaps matching TRBD1 (7 bases). The CDR3 is made up of 16 amino acids. The germline V and J ends were trimmed by 3 bases and 3 bases, with 19 bases remaining between them. Germline loops: CDR1 SQVTM, CDR2 ANQGSEA. The CDR3 here is CSVEGSEGAETDTQYF. As DNA, the CDR3 is TGCAGCGTTGAGGGCTCGGAGGGGGCTGAGACAGATACGCAGTATTTT.

Of note for this clonotype: One junction end disagrees with the germline gene, perhaps due to a read error. The chain links TRBV5-1 to TRBJ1-2; 9 nucleotides agree with TRBD1. The germline V gene encodes CDR1 SGHRS and CDR2 YFSETQ. The CDR3 loop spans 13 amino acids. DNA for the CDR3: TGCGCCAGCAGCCCAGGACAGGGGTTTGGCTACCCCTTC. Translation gives CASSPGQGFGYPF.

The chain joins TRBV11-2 to TRBJ2-5, with a tentative D call TRBD2 (6 bases). The germline V gene encodes CDR1 SGHAT and CDR2 FQNNGV. The V end lost 2 bases, the J end lost 4 bases, and 14 bases lay between the germline ends. CDR3 length: 15 amino acids. The CDR3 region is CASSLTTQRAETQYF. Here the CDR3 DNA reads TGTGCCAGCAGCTTAACAACCCAGCGGGCAGAGACCCAGTACTTC.

V and J are TRBV5-6 and TRBJ2-1; the match to TRBD2 covers 11 bases. Trimming cost V 6 bases and J 9 bases; bases outside gene matches: 8. This CDR3 region has 14 residues. Per germline, CDR1 SGHDT and CDR2 YYEEEE. The CDR3 DNA sequence: TGTGCCAGCACCCCGGGACTAGCGGAGACTGAGCAGTTCTTC. Residues: CASTPGLAETEQFF. The entire variable domain, with the rest obtained from reference TRBV5-6 and TRBJ2-1, is as follows: DAGVTQSPTHLIKTRGQQVTLRCSPKSGHDTVSWYQQALGQGPQFIFQYYEEEERQRGNFPDRFSGHQFPNYSSELNVNALLLGDSALYLCASTPGLAETEQFFGPGTRLTVL.

Only one count was recorded for this clonotype. The chain employs TRBV20-1 and TRBJ2-2; D is unresolved. Trimming cost V 5 bases and J 0 bases, with 7 bases left between them. Germline CDR1 DFQATT, CDR2 SNEGSKA (reference sequence). The CDR3 covers 13 residues. Here the CDR3 reads CSASDSNTGELFF. The CDR3 bases are TGCAGTGCTTCCGATTCGAACACCGGGGAGCTGTTTTTT.

The sample holds a few counts of this clonotype. The chain couples TRBV6-1 to TRBJ1-5; 8 bases map to TRBD1. Germline CDR1 reads MNHNS; CDR2 reads SASEGT. There are 19 residues in the CDR3. With V trimmed by 4 bases and J by 1 base, 15 bases remained unmatched. CDR3 bases: TGTGCCAGCAGTGGGAGTGACAGGGGTGGTCTATACAGCAATCAGCCCCAGCATTTT. This translates into CASSGSDRGGLYSNQPQHF.